These 20 T cell receptor beta chains share one sample of origin, sequenced in a study of cytomegalovirus exposure and HLA in healthy donors. PCR employed 60 Vbeta and 13 Jbeta primers. The repertoire was sequenced with immunoSEQ multiplex PCR; TCRdb's copy has only in-frame clones and lacks some. The table records 150,000 to 200,000 clones, 87% of them present only once. Sequences were obtained from PBMCs. These TCRs come from a boy younger than 10 in good health and CMV-seronegative.

This chain connects TRBV28 to TRBJ2-1, with D perhaps matching TRBD2 (6 bases). With 8 bases removed from V and 6 bases from J, the gap between germline ends came to 17 bases. Germline CDR1 and CDR2: MDHEN and SYDVKM. This CDR3 comprises 14 residues. This CDR3 reads CASGHRGRFNEQFF. CDR3 bases: TGTGCCAGCGGGCATAGAGGGAGGTTCAATGAGCAGTTCTTC.

The chain employs TRBV9 and TRBJ2-7; 10 nucleotides align to TRBD2. Germline CDR1 reads SGDLS; CDR2 reads YYNGEE. Trimming took 3 bases from V and 2 from J; bases not matched to a gene: 11. The CDR3 spans 17 residues. The CDR3 nucleotides are TGTGCCAGCAGCGCAACTAGCGGGGAGGTAATCCCCTACGAGCAGTACTTC. Protein product: CASSATSGEVIPYEQYF. Drawing the rest from reference TRBV9 and TRBJ2-7, the complete variable domain is DSGVTQTPKHLITATGQRVTLRCSPRSGDLSVYWYQQSLDQGLQFLIQYYNGEERAKGNILERFSAQQFPDLHSELNLSSLELGDSALYFCASSATSGEVIPYEQYFGPGTRLTVT.

This chain links TRBV9 with TRBJ2-5, with TRBD2 identical over 9 bases. The CDR3 consists of 13 residues. The V gene's germline CDR1 is SGDLS and CDR2 YYNGEE. The trim removed 4 bases at V and 4 bases at J, leaving 2 bases unmatched. The DNA of the CDR3 is TGTGCCAGCAGCCCACTAGCGGGAGAGACCCAGTACTTC. Translated: CASSPLAGETQYF.

The chain has TRBV7-9 and TRBJ1-3, with TRBD1 matching over 8 bases. Germline V gene sequence: CDR1 SEHNR, CDR2 FQNEAQ (reference sequence). The CDR3 is 14 residues long. V lost 6 bases and J lost 4; bases outside the gene matches: 5. The CDR3: CASRTDREGNTIYF. CDR3 nucleotides: TGTGCCAGCAGAACGGACAGGGAGGGAAACACCATATATTTT.

The CDR3 is CASSPAGLGYTF. The CDR3 nucleotides read TGTGCCAGCAGTCCGGCGGGCCTCGGCTACACCTTC. The chain has TRBV28 and TRBJ1-2; D uncertain. Looked up from germline, CDR1 is MDHEN and CDR2 is SYDVKM. This CDR3 comprises 12 residues. The ends were cut back, 5 bases at V and 8 bases at J, with 12 bases in the middle.

In its sample, this clone was seen a few times. This sequence joins TRBV9 and TRBJ1-1; D perhaps matches TRBD1 (6 bases). The germline V and J ends were trimmed by 2 bases and 2 bases, with 13 bases remaining between them. This CDR3 has 15 amino acids. CDR1 is SGDLS and CDR2 is YYNGEE in the germline V gene. CDR3 sequence reads: CASSVGRGPNTEAFF. The CDR3 nucleotides are TGTGCCAGCAGCGTGGGCAGGGGACCCAACACTGAAGCTTTCTTT.

This chain links TRBV6-5 with TRBJ2-7; TRBD2 matches at 7 bases. Germline V gives CDR1 MNHEY, CDR2 SVGAGI. The junction had 6 bases not matched to a gene; V was cut back by 2 bases and J by 5 bases. The CDR3 loop spans 14 amino acids. Written as DNA, the CDR3 is TGTGCCAGCAGTTACCGTGGGAGGGGCGACGAGCAGTACTTC. This gives the protein CASSYRGRGDEQYF.

In its sample, this clone was seen once. This chain uses TRBV27 with TRBJ2-1; tentative D call: TRBD1 (5 bases). V shed 3 bases and J shed 5 bases, with 17 bases lying between them. Per the germline V gene, CDR1 is MNHEY and CDR2 is SMNVEV (reference sequence). CDR3 length equals 16 residues. CDR3 sequence reads: CASSFPRTRVDNEQFF. The CDR3 region has the DNA TGTGCCAGCAGTTTCCCCCGGACACGGGTCGACAATGAGCAGTTCTTC.

The chain joins TRBV19 to TRBJ1-1; D gene uncertain. The germline gives CDR1 LNHDA, CDR2 SQIVND (reference sequence). CDR3 size: 12 residues. Trimming pared 3 bases from V and 6 bases from J, leaving 8 bases between. The CDR3 is CASSIGGAEAFF. For the CDR3, the DNA is TGTGCCAGTAGTATCGGCGGGGCTGAAGCTTTCTTT.

The CDR3 loop reads CASSPASPNYGYTF. Here the CDR3 DNA reads TGTGCCAGCTCACCGGCTTCTCCTAACTATGGCTACACCTTC. The chain carries TRBV18 and TRBJ1-2; D is ambiguous. CDR1 is KGHSH and CDR2 is LQKENI in the germline V gene. Trimming removed 3 bases at V and 0 bases at J, with 8 bases between. The CDR3 covers 14 residues.

V is TRBV11-2 and J is TRBJ2-3; 13 bases map to TRBD2. CDR3 length equals 16 residues. CDR1 and CDR2 from the germline V gene are SGHAT and FQNNGV. With V trimmed by 1 base and J by 3 bases, 1 base remained unmatched. The CDR3 region has the DNA TGTGCCAGCAGCTTAGGACTAGCGGGGGGTACAGATACGCAGTATTTT. Translated, it gives CASSLGLAGGTDTQYF.

The chain combines TRBV12-1 with TRBJ1-4; the table gives TRBD1 as D, unverified against the DNA. TRBV12-1 is tagged as a pseudogene. The CDR3 spans 15 residues. CDR3 in DNA: TGTGCCAGCAGCAGGCAGGGGGCGCATAATGAAAAACTGTTTTTT. This encodes CASSRQGAHNEKLFF.

This chain uses TRBV7-3 with TRBJ2-1; D ambiguous. The germline gives CDR1 SGHTA, CDR2 FQGTGA. Trimming stripped 2 bases from V and 5 bases from J, with 10 bases between. The CDR3 extends over 14 amino acids. In nucleotides, the CDR3 is TGTGCCAGCAGCTTAGGTGGCAATAACAATGAGCAGTTCTTC. Translation gives CASSLGGNNNEQFF.

In the case of this clone: A read error may account for a junction end that differs from germline. V and J are TRBV7-9 and TRBJ2-3; D may be TRBD2 (6 bases). Germline-derived CDR1 and CDR2 are SEHNR and FQNEAQ (reference sequence). This CDR3 region has 12 residues. The CDR3 nucleotides read TGTTCCAGCAGCAGGAGGGCAGATACGCAGTATTTT. Residues: CSSSRRADTQYF.

The sample holds a few counts of this clone. This rearrangement joins TRBV6-5 to TRBJ1-1; 8 bases agree with TRBD1. This CDR3 has 14 residues. The germline V gene encodes CDR1 MNHEY and CDR2 SVGAGI. Losses at the gene ends were 5 bases for V and 7 bases for J; bases not matched to a gene: 9. The CDR3 reads CASSLSPTGVEAFF. DNA for the CDR3: TGTGCCAGCAGTCTATCCCCGACAGGGGTTGAAGCTTTCTTT.

The chain recombines TRBV5-1 with TRBJ2-6, with a possible D match to TRBD1 (6 bases). Germline values: CDR1 SGHRS, CDR2 YFSETQ. The CDR3 length is 16 residues. V shed 0 bases and J shed 4 bases, with 11 bases lying between them. Here the CDR3 reads CASSLEVGAGANVLTF. CDR3 nucleotide sequence: TGCGCCAGCAGCTTGGAAGTGGGGGCCGGGGCCAACGTCCTGACTTTC. Combining the CDR3 with reference TRBV5-1 and TRBJ2-6 gives the whole variable domain KAGVTQTPRYLIKTRGQQVTLSCSPISGHRSVSWYQQTPGQGLQFLFEYFSETQRNKGNFPGRFSGRQFSNSRSEMNVSTLELGDSALYLCASSLEVGAGANVLTFGAGSRLTVL.

The gene calls are TRBV18 and TRBJ2-7, with D hard to call. Trimming cost V 4 bases and J 0 bases, with 4 bases left between them. This CDR3 is built from 12 residues. In germline, CDR1 is KGHSH, CDR2 LQKENI. The CDR3 is CASSLLSYEQYF. In nucleotides, the CDR3 is TGTGCCAGCTCACTCCTCTCCTACGAGCAGTACTTC.

This sequence joins TRBV28 and TRBJ2-7, with TRBD1 identical over 7 bases. The CDR3 loop spans 13 amino acids. J lost 5 bases, V lost 6 bases, and 7 bases had no gene match. Germline V gene data show CDR1 as MDHEN and CDR2 as SYDVKM. The CDR3 sequence: CASSDRAKDEQYF. The CDR3 region has the DNA TGTGCCAGCAGCGACAGGGCGAAGGACGAGCAGTACTTC.

The chain links TRBV27 to TRBJ2-1; weak D call: TRBD1 (6 bases). V lost 3 bases and J lost 6, with 21 bases in between. This CDR3 is built from 17 residues. The germline gives CDR1 MNHEY, CDR2 SMNVEV (reference sequence). CDR3 sequence (DNA): TGTGCCAGCAGTTTTTCAGGAGGACAGTATAGAGGCAATGAGCAGTTCTTC. This codes for CASSFSGGQYRGNEQFF.

V gene TRBV5-1 combines with J gene TRBJ2-1; TRBD2 matches 9 bases. The germline CDR1 and CDR2 sequences are SGHRS and YFSETQ. Trimming took 4 bases from V and 9 from J; bases not matched to a gene: 17. CDR3 length: 17 amino acids. CDR3 amino acids: CASSAGREAGGPSEQFF. The CDR3 coding sequence is TGCGCCAGCAGCGCCGGGCGGGAGGCGGGAGGGCCAAGTGAGCAGTTCTTC. The variable domain in full, completed from reference TRBV5-1 and TRBJ2-1, reads KAGVTQTPRYLIKTRGQQVTLSCSPISGHRSVSWYQQTPGQGLQFLFEYFSETQRNKGNFPGRFSGRQFSNSRSEMNVSTLELGDSALYLCASSAGREAGGPSEQFFGPGTRLTVL.